Reported below is one T cell receptor beta chain. Its antigen is unknown. The read ends 3 residues shy of where the CDR3 ends; the end is completed using the germline J gene. This sample stems from a study of T cells in women clearing cervical HPV infection. Method: immunoSEQ multiplex PCR; TCRdb's copy keeps in-frame clones and lacks some. The data include around 35,000 clones; the top ten clones carry roughly 1.6%. General study findings and limits: It is unknown whether associations predate infection; no effector/memory or HPV-specific sorting.

Germline assignment: CDR1 LNHDA and CDR2 SQIVND (reference sequence). V gave up 10 bases and J gave up 5 bases, with 21 bases separating them. The CDR3 length is 16 residues. Each participant carried one incident cervical HPV16 infection only. The chain has TRBV19 and TRBJ1-6, with a weak D call TRBD1 (6 bases). This TCR came from a woman aged 18 to 75 with a cervical HPV16 infection that either progressed to CIN3+ or cleared (not recorded which). Sequencing was done on a sample of blood buffy coat. The CDR3 bases that were read are TGTGCCACAACTGACACACCGGGACAAGATAATTCACCC. This encodes CATTDTPGQDNSP. The full-length CDR3 reads as CATTDTPGQDNSPLHF.